The clone carrying this T cell receptor beta chain came up many times. The data derive from a study of regulatory T cells in long-lasting Graves disease. Investigators prepared the TCR beta libraries by applying iRepertoire HTBI primers and Arm-PCR of CDR3 regions. In TCRdb, the multiplex PCR reads were re-called with MiXCR into one record per CDR3 protein. The repertoire holds 400,000 to 500,000 distinct CDR3 sequences, with less than 15% as singletons. As to time point: newly diagnosed GD, antithyroid drugs for less than 3 months. From PBMCs, RNA was extracted and then used to make the TCR library. The same specimen was also included in a second study, on T cells in Graves' hyperthyroidism and ophthalmopathy.

The specimen was peripheral blood mononuclear cells (PBMCs), collected at new diagnosis, from a patient treated with antithyroid drugs. The sequence came from a woman aged 45-59 years with Graves disease.

In nucleotides, the CDR3 is TGTGCCATCAGTGAGGGAAGGGCCCCCTACGAGCAGTACTTC. It translates to CAISEGRAPYEQYF. The chain carries TRBV10-3 and TRBJ2-7; no firm D call. Germline CDR1 reads ENHRY; CDR2 reads SYGVKD. This CDR3 region has 14 residues. The ends were cut back, 2 bases at V and 2 bases at J, with 10 bases in the middle.